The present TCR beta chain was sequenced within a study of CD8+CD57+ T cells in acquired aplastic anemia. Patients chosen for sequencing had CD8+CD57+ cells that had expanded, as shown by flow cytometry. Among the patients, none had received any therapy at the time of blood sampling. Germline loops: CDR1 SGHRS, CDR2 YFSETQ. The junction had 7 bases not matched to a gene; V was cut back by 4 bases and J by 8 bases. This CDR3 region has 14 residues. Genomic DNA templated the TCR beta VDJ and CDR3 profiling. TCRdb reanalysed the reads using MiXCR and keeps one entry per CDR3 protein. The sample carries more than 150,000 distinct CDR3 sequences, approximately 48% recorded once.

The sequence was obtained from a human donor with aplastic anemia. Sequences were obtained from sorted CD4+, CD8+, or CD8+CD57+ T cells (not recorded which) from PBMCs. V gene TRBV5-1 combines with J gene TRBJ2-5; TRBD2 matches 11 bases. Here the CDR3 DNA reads TGCGCCAGCAGCCCAGGGACTAGCGGAGAAACCCAGTACTTC. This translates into CASSPGTSGETQYF.